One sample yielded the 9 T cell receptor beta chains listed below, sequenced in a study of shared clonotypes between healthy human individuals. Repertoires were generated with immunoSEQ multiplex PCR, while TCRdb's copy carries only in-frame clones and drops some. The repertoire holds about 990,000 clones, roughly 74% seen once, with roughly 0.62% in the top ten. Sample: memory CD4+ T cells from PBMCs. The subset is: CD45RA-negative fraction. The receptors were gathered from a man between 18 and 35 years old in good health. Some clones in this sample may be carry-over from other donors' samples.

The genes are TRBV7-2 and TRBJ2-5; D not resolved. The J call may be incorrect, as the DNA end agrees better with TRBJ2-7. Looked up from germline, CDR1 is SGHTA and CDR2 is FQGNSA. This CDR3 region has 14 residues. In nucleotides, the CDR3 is TGTGCCAGCAGCTTAGGTCGATCGGGCTACGAGCAGTACTTC. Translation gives CASSLGRSGYEQYF.

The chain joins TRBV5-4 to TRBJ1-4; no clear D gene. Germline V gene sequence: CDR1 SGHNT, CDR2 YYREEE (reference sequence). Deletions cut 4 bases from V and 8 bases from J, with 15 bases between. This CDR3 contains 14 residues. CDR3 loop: CASSPSADGEKLFF. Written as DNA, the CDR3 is TGTGCCAGCAGCCCTTCGGCGGACGGGGAAAAACTGTTTTTT.

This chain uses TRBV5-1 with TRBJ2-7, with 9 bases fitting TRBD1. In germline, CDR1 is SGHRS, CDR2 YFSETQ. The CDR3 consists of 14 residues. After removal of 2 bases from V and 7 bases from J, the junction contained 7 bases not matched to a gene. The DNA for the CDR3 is TGCGCCAGCAGCTTACAACAGGGGGCGATGGAGCAGTACTTC. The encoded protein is CASSLQQGAMEQYF. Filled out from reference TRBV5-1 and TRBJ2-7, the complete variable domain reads KAGVTQTPRYLIKTRGQQVTLSCSPISGHRSVSWYQQTPGQGLQFLFEYFSETQRNKGNFPGRFSGRQFSNSRSEMNVSTLELGDSALYLCASSLQQGAMEQYFGPGTRLTVT.

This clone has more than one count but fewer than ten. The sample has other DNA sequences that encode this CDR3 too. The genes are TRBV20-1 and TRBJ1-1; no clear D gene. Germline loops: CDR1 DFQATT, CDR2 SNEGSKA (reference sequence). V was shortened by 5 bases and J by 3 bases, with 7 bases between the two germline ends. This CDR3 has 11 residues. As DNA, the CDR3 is TGCAGTGCTGAGCGGGACACTGAAGCTTTCTTT. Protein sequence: CSAERDTEAFF.

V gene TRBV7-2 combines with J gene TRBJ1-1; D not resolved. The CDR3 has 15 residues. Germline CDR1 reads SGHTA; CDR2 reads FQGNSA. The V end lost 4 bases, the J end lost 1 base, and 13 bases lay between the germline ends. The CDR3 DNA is TGTGCCAGCAGCTCCCAACTGGGAAGGAACACTGAAGCTTTCTTT. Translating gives CASSSQLGRNTEAFF.

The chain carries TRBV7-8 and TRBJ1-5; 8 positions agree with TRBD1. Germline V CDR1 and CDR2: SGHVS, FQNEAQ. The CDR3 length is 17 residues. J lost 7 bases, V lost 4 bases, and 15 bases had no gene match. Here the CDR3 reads CASSSAYGQGLNQPQHF. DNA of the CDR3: TGTGCCAGCAGCTCGGCCTACGGACAGGGCTTGAACCAGCCCCAGCATTTT.

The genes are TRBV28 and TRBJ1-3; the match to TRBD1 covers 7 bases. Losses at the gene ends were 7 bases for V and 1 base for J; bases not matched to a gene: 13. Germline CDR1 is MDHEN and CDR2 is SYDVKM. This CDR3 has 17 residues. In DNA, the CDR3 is TGTGCCAGCACCAGCGTCCCGGGACAGCTGTCTGGAAACACCATATATTTT. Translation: CASTSVPGQLSGNTIYF. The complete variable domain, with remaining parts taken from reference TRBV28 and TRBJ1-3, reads DVKVTQSSRYLVKRTGEKVFLECVQDMDHENMFWYRQDPGLGLRLIYFSYDVKMKEKGDIPEGYSVSREKKERFSLILESASTNQTSMYLCASTSVPGQLSGNTIYFGEGSWLTVV.

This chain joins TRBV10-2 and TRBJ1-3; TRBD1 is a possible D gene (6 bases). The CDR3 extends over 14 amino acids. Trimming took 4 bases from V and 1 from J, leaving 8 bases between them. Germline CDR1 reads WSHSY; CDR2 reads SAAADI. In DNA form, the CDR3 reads TGCGCCAGCAGTGGGACAGCGTCTGGAAACACCATATATTTT. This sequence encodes CASSGTASGNTIYF.

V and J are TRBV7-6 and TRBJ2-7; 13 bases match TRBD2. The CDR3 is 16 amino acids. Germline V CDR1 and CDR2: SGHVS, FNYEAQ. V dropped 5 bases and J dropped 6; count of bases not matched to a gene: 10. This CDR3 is CASSTRTSGRTGEQYF. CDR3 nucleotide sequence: TGTGCCAGCAGCACTCGGACTAGCGGGAGAACCGGCGAGCAGTACTTC.